Sequencing of this TCR beta chain was carried out in a study of T cell responses to AZD1222 COVID-19 vaccine. General study points: With dominance at 160-218 and 743-854, vaccine-associated CD4 TCRs spanned spike.

From germline, CDR1 is MNHNS and CDR2 SASEGT. V gave up 2 bases and J gave up 7 bases, with 12 bases separating them. The CDR3 has 15 amino acids. Points on this clone: Its antigen is not identified.

TCRdb's table, derived via immunoSEQ multiplex PCR, lists solely in-frame clones and lacks some. The repertoire includes 120,000 or so clones, 87% of them detected once, and around 1.2% sits in the top ten. The TCR was taken from an adult in good health. The sequenced sample was peripheral blood, obtained on day 0 of AZD1222 vaccination. The rearrangement joins TRBV6-1 to TRBJ1-6; D remains ambiguous. The CDR3 spells CASSEMAGRNSPLHF. The CDR3 DNA is TGTGCCAGCAGTGAAATGGCGGGCCGGAATTCACCCCTCCACTTT.